The 20 T cell receptor beta chains given below trace back to one sample, sequenced in a study of blood T cells in healthy people across ages (dated by TCRdb to 2015 to 2017). Library creation used 5' RACE. Sequencing relied on an Illumina HiSeq 2500. A second roughly 7 to 11 cycle PCR used a sample-barcoded 5' primer and a J-beta primer mix. TCRdb's own reprocessing of the public reads used fastp at Q25 and MiXCR and kept productive beta chains. Merged by CDR3 protein, the rows form single entries marked with the most common genes and DNA. This sample holds some 780,000 distinct CDR3 sequences; about 56% were observed only once. Roughly 24% of the sample is held by the ten biggest clonotypes. The sequencing input was blood. These receptors were obtained from a man aged 35 to 55 in good health.

As for this clonotype: The germline gene is not matched at one end of the junction; a read error may be the cause. The chain has TRBV29-1 and TRBJ2-3, with D perhaps being TRBD1 or TRBD2 (6 bases each). The CDR3 runs to 14 residues. CDR1 is SQVTM, CDR2 ANQGSEA, per germline. CDR3 protein: CNVTGRSTTDTQYF. For the CDR3, the DNA is TGCAACGTTACAGGGAGGTCCACCACAGATACGCAGTATTTT.

This clonotype was counted only a few times. The V call is TRBV21-1, the J call TRBJ1-5; the table's D call, TRBD1, has no DNA check behind it. TRBV21-1 is noted as a pseudogene. The CDR3 spans 14 residues. The CDR3: CASSNKSRAQPQHF. The CDR3 coding sequence is TGTGCCAGCAGCAACAAATCCAGGGCTCAGCCCCAGCATTTT.

This clonotype was picked up a small number of times. The V call is TRBV20-1, the J call TRBJ1-5; the D is unclear. Trimming removed 1 base at V and 2 bases at J, with 18 bases between. CDR1 is DFQATT, CDR2 SNEGSKA, per germline (reference sequence). The CDR3 runs 17 residues. The CDR3: CSARANSRGGGNQPQHF. CDR3 bases: TGCAGTGCTAGAGCCAACTCGAGAGGTGGTGGCAATCAGCCCCAGCATTTT.

The CDR3 sequence is CASSSDRGTKNIQYF. The CDR3, as DNA: TGTGCCAGCAGTTCGGACAGGGGAACCAAAAACATTCAGTACTTC. The V gene is TRBV12-3 or TRBV12-4, the J gene TRBJ2-4; 9 bases map to TRBD1. V dropped 4 bases and J dropped 2; count of bases not matched to a gene: 3. CDR3 size: 15 residues.

The gene calls are TRBV20-1 and TRBJ2-1; D is possibly TRBD2 (6 bases). The CDR3 is 14 residues long. Per germline, CDR1 DFQATT and CDR2 SNEGSKA (reference sequence). V gave up 5 bases and J gave up 0 bases, with 11 bases separating them. CDR3 sequence reads: CSAGRRDSYNEQFF. The CDR3 DNA reads TGCAGTGCTGGTCGGCGGGACTCCTACAATGAGCAGTTCTTC.

J is TRBJ2-4 and V is TRBV4-3; perhaps D is TRBD1 or TRBD2 (6 bases each). This CDR3 has 13 amino acids. With 0 bases removed from V and 14 bases from J, the gap between germline ends came to 14 bases. From germline, CDR1 is LGHNA and CDR2 YSLEER. This CDR3 reads CASSQDEGGEKYF. The CDR3 bases are TGCGCCAGCAGCCAAGATGAGGGGGGCGAAAAGTACTTC.

There are many counts of this clonotype. The V and J genes are TRBV4-2 and TRBJ2-7; D possibly corresponds to TRBD1 (5 bases). Germline V gene sequence: CDR1 LGHNA, CDR2 YNFKEQ. CDR3 length equals 14 residues. Trimming left V 1 base short and J 3 bases short, with 10 bases between. The CDR3 is CASSQGLDSYEQYF. Written as DNA, the CDR3 is TGTGCCAGCAGCCAAGGCTTAGACAGCTACGAGCAGTACTTC.

J is TRBJ2-1 and V is TRBV7-8, with D possibly matching TRBD2 (6 bases). The V end was cut by 2 bases, the J end by 5 bases, with 16 bases between. The CDR3 sequence is 16 residues long. Germline assignment: CDR1 SGHVS and CDR2 FQNEAQ. The CDR3 DNA is TGTGCCAGCAGCTTAACGACTAGTTGGTTAGACAATGAGCAGTTCTTC. Translation: CASSLTTSWLDNEQFF.

The chain links TRBV4-3 to TRBJ2-7; perhaps TRBD2 as D (6 bases). The CDR3 totals 15 residues. V lost 0 bases, J lost 4 bases, and 13 bases lay in between. Germline CDR1 is LGHNA and CDR2 is YSLEER. CDR3 nucleotide sequence: TGCGCCAGCAGCCAAGATCGGGGGATGGGGTACGAGCAGTACTTC. This translates into CASSQDRGMGYEQYF.

The chain couples TRBV7-3 to TRBJ2-1; 11 positions match TRBD2. Per germline, CDR1 SGHTA and CDR2 FQGTGA. Unmatched junction bases numbered 8, after V lost 5 bases and J lost 8 bases. The CDR3 runs 15 residues. The DNA for the CDR3 is TGTGCCAGCAGCCTTAGCGGGGGGGCTTTGGATGAGCAGTTCTTC. Its protein is CASSLSGGALDEQFF.

The chain recombines TRBV6-5 with TRBJ2-7, with 9 bases matching TRBD1. Looked up from germline, CDR1 is MNHEY and CDR2 is SVGAGI. This CDR3 contains 14 residues. Germline trimming cut 5 bases from V and 11 bases from J; bases unmatched to any gene: 13. The DNA for the CDR3 is TGTGCCAGCAGTGTAACCTTGGACAGGGGTAGCGAGTACTTC. Its translation: CASSVTLDRGSEYF.

This rearrangement joins TRBV28 to TRBJ2-1, with D maybe TRBD2 (7 bases). Trimming shortened V by 6 bases and J by 0 bases, and 15 bases separated the two germline ends. The CDR3 has 16 residues. The V gene's germline CDR1 is MDHEN and CDR2 SYDVKM. The CDR3 is CASSPPGGSSYNEQFF. The CDR3 nucleotides are TGTGCCAGCAGCCCGCCGGGGGGCAGCTCCTACAATGAGCAGTTCTTC. Variable domain in full (rest from reference TRBV28 and TRBJ2-1): DVKVTQSSRYLVKRTGEKVFLECVQDMDHENMFWYRQDPGLGLRLIYFSYDVKMKEKGDIPEGYSVSREKKERFSLILESASTNQTSMYLCASSPPGGSSYNEQFFGPGTRLTVL.

V is TRBV2 and J is TRBJ1-1, with D hard to call. Looked up from germline, CDR1 is SNHLY and CDR2 is FYNNEI. The ends were cut back, 3 bases at V and 4 bases at J, with 9 bases in the middle. CDR3 size: 13 residues. In DNA, the CDR3 is TGTGCCAGCAGTGACGGTCTGGGCACTGAAGCTTTCTTT. It yields the protein CASSDGLGTEAFF.

The rearrangement uses TRBV20-1 and TRBJ2-2, with D possibly being TRBD2 (5 bases). The germline V gene encodes CDR1 DFQATT and CDR2 SNEGSKA (reference sequence). This CDR3 region has 15 residues. Trimming stripped 7 bases from V and 1 base from J, with 16 bases between. Here the CDR3 DNA reads TGCAGTGTTCCTAGGAGGCTCGGGAACACCGGGGAGCTGTTTTTT. It specifies CSVPRRLGNTGELFF.

The V and J genes are TRBV7-9 and TRBJ1-5, with a tentative D call TRBD1 (5 bases). CDR1 and CDR2 from the germline V gene are SEHNR and FQNEAQ (reference sequence). The CDR3 has 17 residues. V shed 5 bases and J shed 1 base, with 18 bases lying between them. The CDR3 loop is CASSKTADQGSNQPQHF. The CDR3 region has the DNA TGTGCCAGCAGCAAGACCGCGGATCAGGGAAGCAATCAGCCCCAGCATTTT. Looking up the rest from reference TRBV7-9 and TRBJ1-5 gives the full variable domain: DTGVSQNPRHKITKRGQNVTFRCDPISEHNRLYWYRQTLGQGPEFLTYFQNEAQLEKSRLLSDRFSAERPKGSFSTLEIQRTEQGDSAMYLCASSKTADQGSNQPQHFGDGTRLSIL.

As to this clonotype: Mismatch with germline at one junction end may stem from a read error. The chain has TRBV20-1 and TRBJ1-1; possible D gene TRBD1, 5 bases. Germline CDR1 and CDR2: DFQATT and SNEGSKA (reference sequence). The CDR3 runs to 14 residues. The CDR3 sequence: CSAGDSRADTEAFF. Written as DNA, the CDR3 is TGCAGTGCTGGAGACAGTCGGGCGGACACTGAAGCTTTCTTT.

The V and J genes are TRBV12-3 or TRBV12-4 and TRBJ2-2, with D possibly being TRBD2 (5 bases). The CDR3 sequence is 18 residues long. V dropped 2 bases and J dropped 5 bases, with 21 bases sitting between them. The CDR3 DNA sequence: TGTGCCAGCAGTTTAACTCTGGCCCGAGCAGGAGGAACCGGGGAGCTGTTTTTT. It specifies CASSLTLARAGGTGELFF.

V gene TRBV20-1 combines with J gene TRBJ1-2; D not certain. Germline lookup yields CDR1 DFQATT and CDR2 SNEGSKA (reference sequence). The CDR3 runs to 11 residues. V was clipped by 6 bases and J by 10 bases, with 15 bases between them. CDR3 residues: CSASVQVLYTF. CDR3 DNA sequence: TGCAGTGCGAGCGTCCAGGTCCTCTACACCTTC.

This clonotype was observed many times. This chain links TRBV18 with TRBJ2-5; D is unclear. The CDR3 extends over 13 amino acids. In germline, CDR1 is KGHSH, CDR2 LQKENI. With 2 bases removed from V and 3 bases from J, the gap between germline ends came to 7 bases. The CDR3 region is CASSPSPEETQYF. The DNA of the CDR3 is TGTGCCAGCTCACCATCTCCAGAAGAGACCCAGTACTTC.

The chain couples TRBV6-1 to TRBJ1-2, with 8 bases matching TRBD1. V gave up 11 bases and J gave up 4 bases; unmatched junction bases: 21. CDR3 length: 17 amino acids. The germline V gene encodes CDR1 MNHNS and CDR2 SASEGT. The CDR3 nucleotides are TGTGCCCTCCACAGGGGGGAAATTTGGGAGGCTTTCTATGGCTACACCTTC. This encodes CALHRGEIWEAFYGYTF.